The sequence of this T cell receptor (beta chain) was determined in a study of OX40 agonist ivuxolimab in advanced cancers. Trimming shortened V by 0 bases and J by 1 base, and 5 bases separated the two germline ends. The germline CDR1 and CDR2 sequences are MGHRA and YSYEKL. CDR3 length: 14 amino acids. TCRdb's table, derived via immunoSEQ multiplex PCR, lists solely in-frame clones and lacks some. The sample consists of approximately 84,000 clones, roughly nine tenths of them appearing once. Sequencing was performed on CD4+ or CD8+ T cells sorted from blood, taken in a trial of the OX40 agonist ivuxolimab. The chain couples TRBV4-1 to TRBJ2-3; D unclear. The receptor's source is an adult with an advanced solid tumor such as melanoma, head and neck, liver or kidney cancer. The CDR3, as DNA: TGCGCCAGCAGCCAAGAAAAGGGCACAGATACGCAGTATTTT. Translating it yields CASSQEKGTDTQYF.